The 14 T cell receptor beta chains in this list originate from one sample, sequenced in a study of blood T cells in healthy people across ages. Alongside a J-beta primer mix, a sample-barcoded 5' primer served in a second PCR lasting roughly 7 to 12 cycles. TCRdb called the 5' RACE reads again in MiXCR, with one record for every CDR3 protein. This sample carries some 920,000 distinct CDR3 sequences, roughly 51% of them seen once, and the ten largest clones take over 20%. Sequences were obtained from blood. The receptors were sampled from a woman in her sixties or seventies in good health.

This clonotype was seen more than once but under ten times. The V call is TRBV7-2, the J call TRBJ2-3; 13 positions agree with TRBD2. After removal of 6 bases from V and 8 bases from J, the junction contained 14 bases not matched to a gene. The CDR3 runs to 17 residues. The germline V gene has CDR1 SGHTA and CDR2 FQGNSA. CDR3 coding DNA: TGTGCCAGCAGTTGGACTAGCGGGAGTATGGTATTTGGTACGCAGTATTTT. As protein: CASSWTSGSMVFGTQYF.

This clonotype occurred many times. This chain links TRBV20-1 with TRBJ2-1; D remains unclear. Deletions cut 1 base from V and 0 bases from J, with 13 bases between. Germline V lookup: CDR1 DFQATT, CDR2 SNEGSKA (reference sequence). This CDR3 contains 16 residues. CDR3 DNA sequence: TGCAGTGCTAGAGTGGTTGGAGCAAGCTCCTACAATGAGCAGTTCTTC. The encoded protein is CSARVVGASSYNEQFF.

The V call is TRBV7-8, the J call TRBJ2-5, with 8 bases identical to TRBD1. Germline V gives CDR1 SGHVS, CDR2 FQNEAQ. The V segment lost 1 base and the J segment 3 bases; nucleotides outside the gene matches: 10. The length of the CDR3 is 17 residues. This chain's CDR3 is CASSLVHRGRYEETQYF. The CDR3 nucleotides are TGTGCCAGCAGCTTAGTCCACAGGGGGAGGTATGAAGAGACCCAGTACTTC. The full variable domain, rest sourced from reference TRBV7-8 and TRBJ2-5, is GAGVSQSPRYKVAKRGQDVALRCDPISGHVSLFWYQQALGQGPEFLTYFQNEAQLDKSGLPSDRFFAERPEGSVSTLKIQRTQQEDSAVYLCASSLVHRGRYEETQYFGPGTRLLVL.

This clonotype was seen at least ten times. In DNA, the CDR3 is TGTGCCAGCAGTCCGTCGGGGAGAGAGACCCAGTACTTC. Its protein is CASSPSGRETQYF. The rearrangement joins TRBV28 to TRBJ2-5; D possibly corresponds to TRBD2 (5 bases). Trimming left V 5 bases short and J 4 bases short, with 11 bases between. This CDR3 comprises 13 residues. Germline V lookup: CDR1 MDHEN, CDR2 SYDVKM.

The chain carries TRBV20-1 and TRBJ2-5; TRBD1 might be the D (5 bases). This CDR3 has 12 residues. The germline gives CDR1 DFQATT, CDR2 SNEGSKA (reference sequence). Trimming pared 5 bases from V and 5 bases from J, leaving 12 bases between. CDR3 in amino acids: CSAQRGLETQYF. The CDR3, as DNA: TGCAGTGCTCAAAGGGGTTTGGAGACCCAGTACTTC.

This clonotype has only a few counts. This chain links TRBV10-3 with TRBJ2-4; 7 bases fit TRBD2. V shed 2 bases, J shed 1 base, and the junction held 8 bases outside the gene matches. Germline lookup yields CDR1 ENHRY and CDR2 SYGVKD. The CDR3 extends over 17 amino acids. The CDR3 DNA follows: TGTGCCATCAGTGAGACCAAGATCGGGGGGGCCAAAAACATTCAGTACTTC. Its translation is CAISETKIGGAKNIQYF.

The chain recombines TRBV6-6 with TRBJ2-7; 9 bases are a match to TRBD1. Looked up from germline, CDR1 is MNHNY and CDR2 is SVGAGI (reference sequence). The CDR3 has 16 residues. V shed 0 bases and J 3 bases; nucleotides not matched to a gene: 6. CDR3 amino acids: CASSYSAAGQGYEQYF. DNA for the CDR3: TGTGCCAGCAGTTACTCCGCGGCGGGACAGGGCTACGAGCAGTACTTC.

This chain uses TRBV6-5 with TRBJ2-7; tentative D call: TRBD1 (6 bases). Trimming removed 0 bases at V and 1 base at J, with 13 bases between. This CDR3 contains 16 residues. Per the germline V gene, CDR1 is MNHEY and CDR2 is SVGAGI. In DNA, the CDR3 is TGTGCCAGCAGTTACTCGGGGACACTCGCTTCCTACGAGCAGTACTTC. Protein: CASSYSGTLASYEQYF.

This clonotype has more than one count but fewer than ten. This rearrangement joins TRBV5-6 to TRBJ2-5, with TRBD1 matching over 7 bases. V shed 4 bases and J 4 bases; nucleotides not matched to a gene: 13. Per the germline V gene, CDR1 is SGHDT and CDR2 is YYEEEE. The CDR3 sequence is 16 residues long. The CDR3 protein is CASSGTVWSRLETQYF. In DNA form, the CDR3 reads TGTGCCAGCAGCGGGACAGTTTGGTCCAGGTTAGAGACCCAGTACTTC.

The genes are TRBV27 and TRBJ1-6, with unresolved D. In germline, CDR1 is MNHEY, CDR2 SMNVEV (reference sequence). Trimming stripped 6 bases from V and 9 bases from J, with 12 bases between. This CDR3 contains 13 residues. DNA for the CDR3: TGTGCCAGCAGATATCTACTCGCTTCACCCCTCCACTTT. It encodes CASRYLLASPLHF.

The CDR3 is CASSRLAGDTSYNEQYF. The CDR3 nucleotides read TGTGCCAGCAGTCGACTAGCGGGAGATACTTCCTACAATGAGCAGTACTTC. This chain uses TRBV6-2 or TRBV6-3 with TRBJ2-5; 12 bases align to TRBD2. The V and J ends lost 5 bases and 11 bases, in that order; junction bases with no gene match: 18. The CDR3 covers 17 residues. Germline V gives CDR1 MNHEY, CDR2 SVGEGT.

This clonotype was observed a few times. V usage is TRBV7-2 and J usage is TRBJ2-4, with 9 bases lining up with TRBD2. The CDR3 loop spans 16 amino acids. V shed 5 bases and J 13 bases; nucleotides not matched to a gene: 18. Germline CDR1 and CDR2: SGHTA and FQGNSA. CDR3 sequence: CASSIDSGSRFWEQYF. CDR3 nucleotides: TGTGCCAGCAGCATTGATAGCGGGAGCCGATTTTGGGAGCAGTACTTC.

Here the CDR3 reads CASSTPFLNYEQYF. The CDR3 DNA follows: TGTGCCAGCAGCACCCCTTTCCTAAACTACGAGCAGTACTTC. The chain links TRBV28 to TRBJ2-7; D gene uncertain. The CDR3 runs 14 residues. V lost 6 bases and J 3 bases, leaving 15 bases between the germline ends. Germline lookup yields CDR1 MDHEN and CDR2 SYDVKM.

The rearrangement joins TRBV19 to TRBJ2-7, with D possibly being TRBD2 (6 bases). CDR3 size: 14 residues. V gave up 4 bases and J gave up 3 bases, with 13 bases separating them. Germline lookup yields CDR1 LNHDA and CDR2 SQIVND (reference sequence). CDR3 in amino acids: CASSTSEGFYEQYF. CDR3 nucleotide sequence: TGTGCCAGTAGTACATCGGAGGGTTTCTACGAGCAGTACTTC.